These 22 T cell receptor beta chains share one sample of origin, sequenced in a study of cytomegalovirus exposure and HLA in healthy donors. PCR was performed using 60 Vbeta and 13 Jbeta primers. Generated by immunoSEQ multiplex PCR, the TCRdb table keeps only in-frame clones and is missing some. The sample includes roughly 100,000 clones, over 75% of them seen just once. What was sequenced was PBMCs. Source of these receptors: a young woman in good health and CMV-seropositive.

The chain is built from TRBV5-1 and TRBJ2-3; 8 nucleotides line up with TRBD1. This CDR3 region has 15 residues. Trimming cost V 1 base and J 3 bases; bases outside gene matches: 4. Germline assignment: CDR1 SGHRS and CDR2 YFSETQ. CDR3 bases: TGCGCCAGCAGCTTGCGTCAGGGGGCAACAGATACGCAGTATTTT. This gives the protein CASSLRQGATDTQYF.

This clone was recorded a few times. The rearrangement joins TRBV4-1 to TRBJ2-1, with 8 bases matching TRBD2. Germline V gene sequence: CDR1 MGHRA, CDR2 YSYEKL. The CDR3 is 17 residues long. Trimming at V came to 0 bases and at J to 4 bases, leaving 8 bases not matched to a gene. The CDR3 is CASSQDRGGRSYNEQFF. The CDR3 DNA reads TGCGCCAGCAGCCAAGATCGGGGCGGGAGGAGTTACAATGAGCAGTTCTTC.

The chain joins TRBV18 to TRBJ2-3; D may be TRBD1 (5 bases). V gave up 3 bases and J gave up 3 bases, with 13 bases separating them. The CDR3 runs to 15 residues. Per the germline V gene, CDR1 is KGHSH and CDR2 is LQKENI. The CDR3 protein is CASSPDTLRTDTQYF. Written as DNA, the CDR3 is TGTGCCAGCTCACCGGACACCCTGAGGACAGATACGCAGTATTTT.

This chain joins TRBV30 and TRBJ2-1; D is undetermined. The CDR3 consists of 17 residues. The V end was cut by 2 bases, the J end by 0 bases, with 17 bases between. Germline loops: CDR1 GTSNPN, CDR2 SVGIG (reference sequence). Written as DNA, the CDR3 is TGTGCCTGGAGTTTTAGCCTCACCCCGAGCTCCTACAATGAGCAGTTCTTC. Translation gives CAWSFSLTPSSYNEQFF.

The rearrangement links TRBV6-1 to TRBJ2-2; the D is unclear. From germline, CDR1 is MNHNS and CDR2 SASEGT. The CDR3 is 15 amino acids. The V end was cut by 0 bases, the J end by 5 bases, with 10 bases between. The CDR3 sequence: CASSEAPPGTGELFF. The CDR3 region has the DNA TGTGCCAGCAGTGAAGCCCCACCGGGTACCGGGGAGCTGTTTTTT.

The CDR3 coding sequence is TGTGCCAGCAGCTCGATAGGGGGCATCGTCTCTGGGGCCAACGTCCTGACTTTC. Translated, it gives CASSSIGGIVSGANVLTF. The chain uses TRBV5-6 and TRBJ2-6; 7 bases are shared with TRBD1. V was clipped by 3 bases and J by 0 bases; unmatched bases: 9. The CDR3 is 18 residues long. Looked up from germline, CDR1 is SGHDT and CDR2 is YYEEEE.

The chain joins TRBV4-1 to TRBJ2-3; D remains ambiguous. This CDR3 comprises 13 residues. Trimming cost V 5 bases and J 0 bases, with 6 bases left between them. Looked up from germline, CDR1 is MGHRA and CDR2 is YSYEKL. The CDR3 nucleotides read TGCGCCAGCAGCTACTTCAGCACAGATACGCAGTATTTT. Translated, it gives CASSYFSTDTQYF.

This chain uses TRBV19 with TRBJ1-5, with D maybe TRBD1 (5 bases). Per germline, CDR1 LNHDA and CDR2 SQIVND (reference sequence). V lost 5 bases, J lost 4 bases, and 15 bases lay in between. The length of the CDR3 is 15 residues. CDR3 sequence reads: CASSQQTGGNQPQHF. The CDR3 DNA follows: TGTGCCAGTAGTCAACAAACAGGTGGGAATCAGCCCCAGCATTTT.

The chain is built from TRBV4-1 and TRBJ1-2, with 7 positions matching TRBD1. V dropped 4 bases and J dropped 7; count of bases not matched to a gene: 9. The CDR3 is 14 amino acids. Germline V gene lookup returns CDR1 MGHRA and CDR2 YSYEKL. The CDR3 DNA sequence: TGCGCCAGCAGCCTAGAAGACAGGGCGGCTGGCTACACCTTC. This codes for CASSLEDRAAGYTF.

The chain couples TRBV19 to TRBJ1-5; no clear D. Germline CDR1 and CDR2: LNHDA and SQIVND (reference sequence). With 5 bases removed from V and 0 bases from J, the gap between germline ends came to 11 bases. This CDR3 region has 15 residues. In DNA, the CDR3 is TGTGCCAGTAGTGAGTCCATTCATAGCAATCAGCCCCAGCATTTT. The encoded protein is CASSESIHSNQPQHF.

The chain carries TRBV27 and TRBJ2-1; D remains ambiguous. CDR1 is MNHEY, CDR2 SMNVEV, per germline (reference sequence). The CDR3 covers 13 residues. V lost 6 bases to trimming and J lost 0 bases, with 6 bases between them. The CDR3 DNA follows: TGTGCCAGCAGCCGGAGCTCCTACAATGAGCAGTTCTTC. Translation: CASSRSSYNEQFF.

This chain joins TRBV4-1 and TRBJ1-4; the D is unclear. The CDR3 totals 14 residues. Germline-derived CDR1 and CDR2 are MGHRA and YSYEKL. V was cut by 2 bases and J by 7 bases, with 11 bases left in between. The CDR3 protein is CASSQILPSEKLFF. DNA of the CDR3: TGCGCCAGCAGCCAAATCCTCCCCTCTGAAAAACTGTTTTTT.

The chain couples TRBV28 to TRBJ2-7; D may be TRBD1 (6 bases). The length of the CDR3 is 14 residues. With 8 bases removed from V and 4 bases from J, the gap between germline ends came to 18 bases. CDR1 MDHEN and CDR2 SYDVKM come from the germline V gene. The CDR3 DNA reads TGTGCCAGCCGGTTGGATCAGGGGAGTTACGAGCAGTACTTC. Protein: CASRLDQGSYEQYF.

A single count supports this clone. The chain couples TRBV30 to TRBJ1-1; possible D gene TRBD1, 6 bases. The CDR3 is 14 amino acids. Trimming removed 0 bases from V and 6 bases from J, with 14 bases in between. From germline, CDR1 is GTSNPN and CDR2 SVGIG (reference sequence). CDR3 residues: CAWSVWAGAPEAFF. In nucleotides, the CDR3 is TGTGCCTGGAGTGTTTGGGCAGGGGCCCCTGAAGCTTTCTTT.

The chain has TRBV28 and TRBJ2-7; D is possibly TRBD1 (5 bases). The CDR3 totals 12 residues. Trimming left V 2 bases short and J 7 bases short, with 9 bases between. Germline V gene sequence: CDR1 MDHEN, CDR2 SYDVKM. The DNA for the CDR3 is TGTGCCAGCAGTTTAGGGGCAGAGGAGCAGTACTTC. Encoded protein: CASSLGAEEQYF. The whole variable domain, remainder taken from reference TRBV28 and TRBJ2-7, is DVKVTQSSRYLVKRTGEKVFLECVQDMDHENMFWYRQDPGLGLRLIYFSYDVKMKEKGDIPEGYSVSREKKERFSLILESASTNQTSMYLCASSLGAEEQYFGPGTRLTVT.

The rearrangement uses TRBV7-3 and TRBJ2-5, with a tentative D call TRBD2 (5 bases). Trimming removed 5 bases at V and 5 bases at J, with 15 bases between. This CDR3 has 14 residues. The V gene's germline CDR1 is SGHTA and CDR2 FQGTGA. CDR3 DNA: TGTGCCAGCAGCCCCGGCGGGCCGGGGGAGACCCAGTACTTC. This translates into CASSPGGPGETQYF.

The rearrangement links TRBV27 to TRBJ2-1; perhaps TRBD1 as D (5 bases). Trimming removed 5 bases at V and 5 bases at J, with 10 bases between. Per germline, CDR1 MNHEY and CDR2 SMNVEV (reference sequence). The CDR3 is made up of 13 amino acids. The CDR3 coding sequence is TGTGCCAGCAGTCACCAGGGTGACAATGAGCAGTTCTTC. Amino acids: CASSHQGDNEQFF.

Points on this clone: Because it lacks the conserved phenylalanine or tryptophan at the end, this CDR3 is likely a read error. The chain links TRBV30 to TRBJ2-6; 10 nucleotides align to TRBD1. Germline V gene lookup returns CDR1 GTSNPN and CDR2 SVGIG (reference sequence). J was trimmed by 1 base and V by 3 bases; bases with no gene match: 6. CDR3 size: 17 residues. Here the CDR3 reads CAWSARDRGSGANVLTV. In DNA form, the CDR3 reads TGTGCCTGGAGCGCTAGGGACAGGGGTTCTGGGGCCAACGTCCTGACTGTC.

Worth noting for this clone: At one end, the junction sequence differs from germline, possibly due to a read error. The J gene is TRBJ1-4, the V gene TRBV20-1; TRBD1 is a possible D gene (5 bases). Per germline, CDR1 DFQATT and CDR2 SNEGSKA (reference sequence). The CDR3 spans 11 residues. The CDR3, as DNA: TGCAGTGCTAGGAGGGGCACGGACTACCTATTT. Amino acids: CSARRGTDYLF.

This chain connects TRBV29-1 to TRBJ2-7; 12 nucleotides line up with TRBD1. The germline CDR1 and CDR2 sequences are SQVTM and ANQGSEA. This CDR3 contains 15 residues. Trimming cost V 1 base and J 3 bases; bases outside gene matches: 4. CDR3 nucleotides: TGCAGCGTTGAAGCCGGGACAGGGGGCGGCTACGAGCAGTACTTC. Its translation: CSVEAGTGGGYEQYF.

The chain joins TRBV5-6 to TRBJ2-1, with D tentatively TRBD2 (5 bases). Trimming removed 0 bases from V and 2 bases from J, with 6 bases in between. The CDR3 is 14 residues long. The germline V gene encodes CDR1 SGHDT and CDR2 YYEEEE. The CDR3 coding sequence is TGTGCCAGCAGCTTGGGACTACCCTACAATGAGCAGTTCTTC. Amino acids: CASSLGLPYNEQFF.

This chain links TRBV6-5 with TRBJ2-7, with 10 bases identical to TRBD1. V lost 0 bases, J lost 3 bases, and 2 bases stayed unmatched. CDR1 is MNHEY and CDR2 is SVGAGI in the germline V gene. The CDR3 has 15 amino acids. As DNA, the CDR3 is TGTGCCAGCAGTTACTCTGGACAGGGGGGCTACGAGCAGTACTTC. Translating gives CASSYSGQGGYEQYF.